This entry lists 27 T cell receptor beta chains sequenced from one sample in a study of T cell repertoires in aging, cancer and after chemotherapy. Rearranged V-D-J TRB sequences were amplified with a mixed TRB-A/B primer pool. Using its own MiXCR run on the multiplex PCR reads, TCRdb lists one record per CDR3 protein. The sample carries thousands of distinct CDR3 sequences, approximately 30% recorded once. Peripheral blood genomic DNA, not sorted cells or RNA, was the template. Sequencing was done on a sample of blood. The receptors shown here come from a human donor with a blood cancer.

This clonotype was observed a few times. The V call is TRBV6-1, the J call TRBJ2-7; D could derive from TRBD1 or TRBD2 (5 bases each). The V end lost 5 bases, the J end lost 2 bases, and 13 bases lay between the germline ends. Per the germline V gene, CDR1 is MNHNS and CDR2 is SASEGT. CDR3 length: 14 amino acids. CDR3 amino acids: CASSPGTGPYEQYF. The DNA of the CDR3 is TGTGCCAGCAGTCCCGGGACGGGGCCCTACGAGCAGTACTTC.

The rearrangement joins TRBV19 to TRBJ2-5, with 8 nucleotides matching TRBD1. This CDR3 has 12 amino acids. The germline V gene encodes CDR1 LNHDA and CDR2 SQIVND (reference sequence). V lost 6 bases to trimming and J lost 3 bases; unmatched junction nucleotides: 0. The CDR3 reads CASRGQEETQYF. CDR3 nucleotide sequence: TGTGCCAGTAGGGGACAGGAAGAGACCCAGTACTTC.

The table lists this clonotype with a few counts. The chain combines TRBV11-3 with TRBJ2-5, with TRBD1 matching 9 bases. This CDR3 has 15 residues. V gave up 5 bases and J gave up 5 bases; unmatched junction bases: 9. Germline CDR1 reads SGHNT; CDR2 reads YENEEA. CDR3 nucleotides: TGTGCCAGCAGCCCGTCGACAGGGGGGATGGAGACCCAGTACTTC. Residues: CASSPSTGGMETQYF. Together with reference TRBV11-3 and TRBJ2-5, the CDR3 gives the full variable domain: EAGVVQSPRYKIIEKKQPVAFWCNPISGHNTLYWYLQNLGQGPELLIRYENEEAVDDSQLPKDRFSAERLKGVDSTLKIQPAELGDSAVYLCASSPSTGGMETQYFGPGTRLLVL.

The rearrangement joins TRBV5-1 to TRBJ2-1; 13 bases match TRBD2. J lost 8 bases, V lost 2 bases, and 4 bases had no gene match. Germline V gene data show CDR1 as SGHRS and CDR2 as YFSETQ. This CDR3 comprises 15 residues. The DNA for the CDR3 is TGCGCCAGCAGCTTACTAGCGGGGGGGGTCGATGAGCAGTTCTTC. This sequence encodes CASSLLAGGVDEQFF.

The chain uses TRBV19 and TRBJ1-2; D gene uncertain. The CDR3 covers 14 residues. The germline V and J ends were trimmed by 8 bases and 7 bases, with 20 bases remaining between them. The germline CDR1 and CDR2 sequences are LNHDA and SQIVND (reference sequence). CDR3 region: CASGRHATASGYTF. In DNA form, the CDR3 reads TGTGCCAGTGGCCGACACGCGACCGCCTCTGGCTACACCTTC.

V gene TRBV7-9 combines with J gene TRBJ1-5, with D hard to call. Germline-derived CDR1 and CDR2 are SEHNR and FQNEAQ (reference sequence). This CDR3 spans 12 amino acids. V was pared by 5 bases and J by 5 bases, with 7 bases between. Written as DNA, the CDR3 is TGTGCCAGCAGCGACGACTATCAGCCCCAGCATTTT. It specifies CASSDDYQPQHF. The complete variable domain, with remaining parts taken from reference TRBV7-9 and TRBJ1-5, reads DTGVSQNPRHKITKRGQNVTFRCDPISEHNRLYWYRQTLGQGPEFLTYFQNEAQLEKSRLLSDRFSAERPKGSFSTLEIQRTEQGDSAMYLCASSDDYQPQHFGDGTRLSIL.

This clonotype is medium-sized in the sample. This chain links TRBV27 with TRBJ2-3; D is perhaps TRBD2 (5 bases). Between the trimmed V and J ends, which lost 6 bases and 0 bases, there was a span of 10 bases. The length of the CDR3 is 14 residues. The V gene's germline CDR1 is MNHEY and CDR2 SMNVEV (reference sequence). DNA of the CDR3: TGTGCCAGCAGCGCAACGGGGAGCACAGATACGCAGTATTTT. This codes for CASSATGSTDTQYF.

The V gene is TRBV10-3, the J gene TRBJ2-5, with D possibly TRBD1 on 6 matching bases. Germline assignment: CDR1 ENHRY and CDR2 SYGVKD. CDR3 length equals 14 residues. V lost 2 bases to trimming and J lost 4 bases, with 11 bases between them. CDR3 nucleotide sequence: TGTGCCATCAGTGAGGAGGGCAGGGGAGAGACCCAGTACTTC. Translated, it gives CAISEEGRGETQYF.

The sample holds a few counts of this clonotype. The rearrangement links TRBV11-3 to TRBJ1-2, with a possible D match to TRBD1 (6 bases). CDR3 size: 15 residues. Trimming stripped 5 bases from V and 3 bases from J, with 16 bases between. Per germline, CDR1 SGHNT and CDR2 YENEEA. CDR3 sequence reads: CASSRVLGAHYGYTF. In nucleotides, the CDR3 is TGTGCCAGCAGCCGGGTTTTGGGGGCTCACTATGGCTACACCTTC.

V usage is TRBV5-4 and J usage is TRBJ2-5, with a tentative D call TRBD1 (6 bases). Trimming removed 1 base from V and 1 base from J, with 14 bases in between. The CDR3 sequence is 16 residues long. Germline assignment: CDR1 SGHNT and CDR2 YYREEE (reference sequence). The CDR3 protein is CASSLFLQGPQETQYF. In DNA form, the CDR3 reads TGTGCCAGCAGCTTGTTCCTACAGGGCCCCCAAGAGACCCAGTACTTC. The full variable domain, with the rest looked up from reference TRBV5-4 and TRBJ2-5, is ETGVTQSPTHLIKTRGQQVTLRCSSQSGHNTVSWYQQALGQGPQFIFQYYREEENGRGNFPPRFSGLQFPNYSSELNVNALELDDSALYLCASSLFLQGPQETQYFGPGTRLLVL.

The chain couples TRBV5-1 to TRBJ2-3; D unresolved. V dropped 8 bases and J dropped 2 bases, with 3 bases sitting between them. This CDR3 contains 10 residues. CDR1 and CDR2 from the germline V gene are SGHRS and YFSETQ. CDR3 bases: TGCGCCAGGCACACAGATACGCAGTATTTT. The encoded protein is CARHTDTQYF.

As DNA, the CDR3 is TGCAGCGTTGAGGGGGGACAGGGCTACAATGAGCAGTTCTTC. This gives the protein CSVEGGQGYNEQFF. The V call is TRBV29-1, the J call TRBJ2-1; 9 bases fit TRBD1. V shed 3 bases and J 3 bases; nucleotides not matched to a gene: 3. The CDR3 length is 14 residues. The germline CDR1 and CDR2 sequences are SQVTM and ANQGSEA.

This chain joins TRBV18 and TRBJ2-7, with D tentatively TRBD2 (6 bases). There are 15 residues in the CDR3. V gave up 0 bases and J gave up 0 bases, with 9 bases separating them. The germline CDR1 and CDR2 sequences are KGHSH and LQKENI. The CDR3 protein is CASSPPSRGSYEQYF. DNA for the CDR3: TGTGCCAGCTCACCACCGTCGCGGGGCTCCTACGAGCAGTACTTC.

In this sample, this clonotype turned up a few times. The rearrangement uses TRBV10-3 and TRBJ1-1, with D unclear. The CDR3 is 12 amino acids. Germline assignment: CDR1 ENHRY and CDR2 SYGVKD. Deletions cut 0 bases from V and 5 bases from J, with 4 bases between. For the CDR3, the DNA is TGTGCCATCAGTGAGTCGGGGACTGAAGCTTTCTTT. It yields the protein CAISESGTEAFF.

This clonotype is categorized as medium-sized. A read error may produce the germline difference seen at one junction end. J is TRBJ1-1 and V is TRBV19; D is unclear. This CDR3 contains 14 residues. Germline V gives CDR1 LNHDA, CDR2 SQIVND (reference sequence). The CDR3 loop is CASRAGLVNTEAFF. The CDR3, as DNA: TGTGCAAGTAGGGCAGGTCTAGTGAACACTGAAGCTTTCTTT.

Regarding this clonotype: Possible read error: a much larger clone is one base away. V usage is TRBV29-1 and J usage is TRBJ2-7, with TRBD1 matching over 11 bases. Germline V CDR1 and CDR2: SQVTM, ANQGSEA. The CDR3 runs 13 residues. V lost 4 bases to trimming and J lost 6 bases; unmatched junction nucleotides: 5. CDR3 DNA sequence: TGCAGCGTTGGGTGGACAGGGGGCTTCGAGCAGTACTTC. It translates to CSVGWTGGFEQYF.

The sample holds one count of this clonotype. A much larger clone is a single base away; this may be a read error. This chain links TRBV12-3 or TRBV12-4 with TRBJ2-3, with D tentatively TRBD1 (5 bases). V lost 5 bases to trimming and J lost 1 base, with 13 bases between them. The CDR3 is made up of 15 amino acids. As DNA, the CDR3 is TGTGCCAGCAGTGCCCAGGGTTTACGCACAGATACGCAGTATTTT. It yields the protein CASSAQGLRTDTQYF.

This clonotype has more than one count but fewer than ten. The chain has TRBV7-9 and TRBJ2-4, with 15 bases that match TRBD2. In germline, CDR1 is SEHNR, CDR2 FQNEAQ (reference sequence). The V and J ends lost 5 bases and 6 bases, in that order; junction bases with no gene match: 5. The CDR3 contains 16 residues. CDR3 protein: CASSALGLAGGNIQYF. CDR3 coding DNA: TGTGCCAGCAGCGCTCTGGGACTAGCGGGGGGAAACATTCAGTACTTC.

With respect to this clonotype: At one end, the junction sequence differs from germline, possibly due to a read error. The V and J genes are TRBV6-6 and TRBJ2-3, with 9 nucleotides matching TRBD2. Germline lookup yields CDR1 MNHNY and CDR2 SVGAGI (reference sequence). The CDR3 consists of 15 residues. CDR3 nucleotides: TGTGCCAGCAGTGAACAGGGCGGGGGGGCAGATACGCAGTGTTTT. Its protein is CASSEQGGGADTQCF.

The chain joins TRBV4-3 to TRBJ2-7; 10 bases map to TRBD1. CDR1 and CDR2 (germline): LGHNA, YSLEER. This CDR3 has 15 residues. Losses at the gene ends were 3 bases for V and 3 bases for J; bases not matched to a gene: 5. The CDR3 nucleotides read TGCGCCAGCAGCCAGGGGACAGGGGTTAACTACGAGCAGTACTTC. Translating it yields CASSQGTGVNYEQYF.

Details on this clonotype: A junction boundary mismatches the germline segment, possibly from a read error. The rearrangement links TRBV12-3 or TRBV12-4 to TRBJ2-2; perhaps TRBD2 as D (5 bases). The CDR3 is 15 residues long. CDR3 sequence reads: CASSLAYASTGERFF. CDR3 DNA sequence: TGTGCCAGCAGTTTAGCCTATGCTAGTACCGGGGAGCGGTTTTTT.

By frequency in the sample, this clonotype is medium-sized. The CDR3 sequence is CASSYSASGNEQFF. DNA for the CDR3: TGTGCCAGCAGTTACTCTGCTAGCGGCAATGAGCAGTTCTTC. This chain joins TRBV6-2 or TRBV6-3 and TRBJ2-1, with 7 nucleotides matching TRBD2. The CDR3 loop spans 14 amino acids. With 0 bases clipped from V and 6 bases from J, the junction kept 2 bases outside the gene matches. Germline V gives CDR1 MNHEY, CDR2 SVGEGT.

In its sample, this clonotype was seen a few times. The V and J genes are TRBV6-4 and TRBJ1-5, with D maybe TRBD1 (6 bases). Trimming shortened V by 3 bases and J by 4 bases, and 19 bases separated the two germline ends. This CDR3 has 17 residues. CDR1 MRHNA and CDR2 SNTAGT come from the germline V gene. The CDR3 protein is CASSEQGTFCFNQPQHF. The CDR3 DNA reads TGTGCCAGCAGTGAGCAGGGGACCTTCTGTTTTAATCAGCCCCAGCATTTT.

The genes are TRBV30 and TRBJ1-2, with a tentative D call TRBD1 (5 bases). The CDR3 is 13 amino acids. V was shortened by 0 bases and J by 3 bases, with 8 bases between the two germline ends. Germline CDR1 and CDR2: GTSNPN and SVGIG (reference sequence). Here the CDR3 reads CAWSVDSYYGYTF. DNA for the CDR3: TGTGCCTGGAGTGTTGACAGCTACTATGGCTACACCTTC.

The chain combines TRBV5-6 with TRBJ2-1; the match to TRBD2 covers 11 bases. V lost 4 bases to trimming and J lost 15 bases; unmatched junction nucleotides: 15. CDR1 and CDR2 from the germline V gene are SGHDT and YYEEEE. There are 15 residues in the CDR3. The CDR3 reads CASSQDGILAGGLFF. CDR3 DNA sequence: TGTGCCAGCAGCCAAGACGGGATCCTAGCGGGGGGTTTGTTCTTC. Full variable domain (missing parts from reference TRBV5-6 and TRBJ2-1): DAGVTQSPTHLIKTRGQQVTLRCSPKSGHDTVSWYQQALGQGPQFIFQYYEEEERQRGNFPDRFSGHQFPNYSSELNVNALLLGDSALYLCASSQDGILAGGLFFGPGTRLTVL.

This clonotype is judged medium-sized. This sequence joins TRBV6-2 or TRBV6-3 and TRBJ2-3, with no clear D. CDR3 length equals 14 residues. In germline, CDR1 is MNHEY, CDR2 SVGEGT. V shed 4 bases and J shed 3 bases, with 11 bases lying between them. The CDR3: CASSFGPTTDTQYF. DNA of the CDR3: TGTGCCAGCAGTTTTGGACCCACAACAGATACGCAGTATTTT.

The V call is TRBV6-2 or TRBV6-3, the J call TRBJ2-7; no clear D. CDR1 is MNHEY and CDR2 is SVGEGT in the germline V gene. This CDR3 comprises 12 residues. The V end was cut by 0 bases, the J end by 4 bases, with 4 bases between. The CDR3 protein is CASSYSRYEQYF. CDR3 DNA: TGTGCCAGCAGTTACTCTCGGTACGAGCAGTACTTC.